This entry concerns a single T cell receptor (beta chain). The sample originates from a study of blood T cell repertoires in COVID-19. In the study overall: The United States, Italy and Spain provided the acute and convalescent COVID-19 samples. T cells, B-cell-depleted T cells, or PBMCs supplied cDNA or gDNA.

Per the study methods: Estimation of nucleated cell counts was performed using reference gene primer amplification. Clones were read by immunoSEQ multiplex PCR, and TCRdb kept only the in-frame ones, dropping some. The D gene and trimming were derived from the DNA, and the V and J assignments and clone size from that table. The sample shows around 250,000 clones, roughly four fifths of them seen only once. This CDR3 has 14 amino acids. Trimming took 3 bases from V and 8 from J; bases not matched to a gene: 8. Per the germline V gene, CDR1 is KGHDR and CDR2 is SFDVKD. The J gene is TRBJ1-1, the V gene TRBV24-1, with 7 nucleotides matching TRBD1. The source material was peripheral blood. The sequence came from a young woman with acute or convalescent COVID-19. The CDR3 DNA sequence: TGTGCCACCAGTGATCGCGACCGGGACAGCGAAGCTTTCTTT. Translating gives CATSDRDRDSEAFF.